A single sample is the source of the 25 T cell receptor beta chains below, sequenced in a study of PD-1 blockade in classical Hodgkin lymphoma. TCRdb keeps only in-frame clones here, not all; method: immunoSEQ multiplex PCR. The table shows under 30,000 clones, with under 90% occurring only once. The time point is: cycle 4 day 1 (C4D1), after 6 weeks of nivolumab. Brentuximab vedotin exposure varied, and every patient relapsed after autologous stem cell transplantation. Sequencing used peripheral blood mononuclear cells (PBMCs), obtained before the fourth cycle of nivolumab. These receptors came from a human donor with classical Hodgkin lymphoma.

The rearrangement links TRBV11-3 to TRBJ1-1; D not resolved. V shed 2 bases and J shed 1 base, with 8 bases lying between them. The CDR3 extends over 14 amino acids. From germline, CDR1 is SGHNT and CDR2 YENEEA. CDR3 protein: CASSLSLSNTEAFF. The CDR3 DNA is TGTGCCAGCAGCTTAAGCCTTTCGAACACTGAAGCTTTCTTT. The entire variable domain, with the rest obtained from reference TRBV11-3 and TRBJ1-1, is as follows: EAGVVQSPRYKIIEKKQPVAFWCNPISGHNTLYWYLQNLGQGPELLIRYENEEAVDDSQLPKDRFSAERLKGVDSTLKIQPAELGDSAVYLCASSLSLSNTEAFFGQGTRLTVV.

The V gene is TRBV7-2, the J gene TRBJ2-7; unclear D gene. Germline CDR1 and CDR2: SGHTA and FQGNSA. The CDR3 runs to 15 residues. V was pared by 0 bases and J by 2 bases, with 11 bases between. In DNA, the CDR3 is TGTGCCAGCAGCTTAGCGGTAGAGCCAACCTACGAGCAGTACTTC. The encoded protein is CASSLAVEPTYEQYF. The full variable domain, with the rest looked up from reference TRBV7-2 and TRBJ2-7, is GAGVSQSPSNKVTEKGKDVELRCDPISGHTALYWYRQSLGQGLEFLIYFQGNSAPDKSGLPSDRFSAERTGGSVSTLTIQRTQQEDSAVYLCASSLAVEPTYEQYFGPGTRLTVT.

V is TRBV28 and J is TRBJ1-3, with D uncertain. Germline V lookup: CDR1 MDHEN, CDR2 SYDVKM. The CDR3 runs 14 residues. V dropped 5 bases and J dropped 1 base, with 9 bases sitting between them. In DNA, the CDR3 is TGTGCCAGCAGTCACCGAAAGTCTGGAAACACCATATATTTT. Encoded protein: CASSHRKSGNTIYF. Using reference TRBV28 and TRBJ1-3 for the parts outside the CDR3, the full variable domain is DVKVTQSSRYLVKRTGEKVFLECVQDMDHENMFWYRQDPGLGLRLIYFSYDVKMKEKGDIPEGYSVSREKKERFSLILESASTNQTSMYLCASSHRKSGNTIYFGEGSWLTVV.

The CDR3 nucleotides are TGTGCCAGCAGTTACAGCAATGAGCAGTTCTTC. Protein sequence: CASSYSNEQFF. This chain joins TRBV6-5 and TRBJ2-1; no reliable D call. The CDR3 has 11 residues. V lost 2 bases, J lost 6 bases, and 2 bases lay in between. Germline CDR1 is MNHEY and CDR2 is SVGAGI.

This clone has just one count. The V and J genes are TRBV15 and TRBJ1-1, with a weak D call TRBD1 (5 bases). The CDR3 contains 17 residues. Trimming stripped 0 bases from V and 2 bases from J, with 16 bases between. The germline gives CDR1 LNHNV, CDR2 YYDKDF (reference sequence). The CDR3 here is CATSRDLFRARNTEAFF. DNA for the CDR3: TGTGCCACCAGCAGAGATTTATTCAGGGCCCGAAACACTGAAGCTTTCTTT.

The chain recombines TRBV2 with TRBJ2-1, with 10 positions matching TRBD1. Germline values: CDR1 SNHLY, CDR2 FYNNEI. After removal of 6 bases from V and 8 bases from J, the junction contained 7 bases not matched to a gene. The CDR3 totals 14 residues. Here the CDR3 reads CASREDRGVHEQFF. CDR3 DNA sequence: TGTGCCAGCAGGGAGGACAGGGGGGTGCATGAGCAGTTCTTC.

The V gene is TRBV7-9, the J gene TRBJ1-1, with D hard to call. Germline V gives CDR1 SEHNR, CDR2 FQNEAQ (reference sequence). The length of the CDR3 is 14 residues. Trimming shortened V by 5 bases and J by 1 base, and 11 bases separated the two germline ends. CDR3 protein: CASSPSRRNTEAFF. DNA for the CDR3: TGTGCCAGCAGCCCAAGTAGGAGGAACACTGAAGCTTTCTTT.

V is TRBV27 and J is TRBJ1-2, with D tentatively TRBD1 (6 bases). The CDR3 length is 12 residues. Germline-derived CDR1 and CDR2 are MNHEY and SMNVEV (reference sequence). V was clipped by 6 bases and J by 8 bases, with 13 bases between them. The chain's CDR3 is CASSPTGNGYTF. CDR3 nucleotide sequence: TGTGCCAGCAGCCCAACAGGGAACGGCTACACCTTC.

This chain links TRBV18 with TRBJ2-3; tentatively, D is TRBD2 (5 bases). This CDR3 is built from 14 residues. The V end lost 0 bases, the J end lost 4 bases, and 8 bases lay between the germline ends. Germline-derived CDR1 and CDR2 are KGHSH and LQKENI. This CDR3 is CASSPPGVADTQYF. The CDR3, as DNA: TGTGCCAGCTCACCACCGGGAGTGGCAGATACGCAGTATTTT.

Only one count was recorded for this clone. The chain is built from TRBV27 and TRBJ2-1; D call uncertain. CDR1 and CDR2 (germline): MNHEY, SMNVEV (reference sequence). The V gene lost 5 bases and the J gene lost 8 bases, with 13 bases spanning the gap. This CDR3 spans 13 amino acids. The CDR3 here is CASSLPRSYEQFF. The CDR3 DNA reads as TGTGCCAGCAGTCTTCCCCGCAGTTATGAGCAGTTCTTC.

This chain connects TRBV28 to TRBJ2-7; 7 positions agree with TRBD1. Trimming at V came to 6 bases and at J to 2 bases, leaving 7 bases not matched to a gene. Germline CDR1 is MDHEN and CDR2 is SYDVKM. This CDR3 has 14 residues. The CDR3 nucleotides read TGTGCCAGCAGAGGGGGCAGGGGCACCTACGAGCAGTACTTC. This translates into CASRGGRGTYEQYF.

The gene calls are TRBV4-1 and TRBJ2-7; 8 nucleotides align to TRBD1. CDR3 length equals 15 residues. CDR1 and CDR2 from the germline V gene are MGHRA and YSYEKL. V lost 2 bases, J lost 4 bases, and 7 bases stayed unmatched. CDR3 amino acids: CASSQRTGKLYEQYF. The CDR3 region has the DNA TGCGCCAGCAGCCAAAGGACAGGGAAACTGTACGAGCAGTACTTC.

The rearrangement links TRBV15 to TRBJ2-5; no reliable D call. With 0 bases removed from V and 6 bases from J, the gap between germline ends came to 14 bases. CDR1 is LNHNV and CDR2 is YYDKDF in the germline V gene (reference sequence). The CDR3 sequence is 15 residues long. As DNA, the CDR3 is TGTGCCACCAGCAGAGATCTTAGGACGGCAAAGACCCAGTACTTC. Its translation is CATSRDLRTAKTQYF.

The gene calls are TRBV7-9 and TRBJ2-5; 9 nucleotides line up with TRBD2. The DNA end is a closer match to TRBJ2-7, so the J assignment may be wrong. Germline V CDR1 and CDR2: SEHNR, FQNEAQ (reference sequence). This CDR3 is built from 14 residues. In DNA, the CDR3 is TGTGCCAGCAGCACGTTTAGCGGGAGCGACGAGCAGTACTTC. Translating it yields CASSTFSGSDEQYF.

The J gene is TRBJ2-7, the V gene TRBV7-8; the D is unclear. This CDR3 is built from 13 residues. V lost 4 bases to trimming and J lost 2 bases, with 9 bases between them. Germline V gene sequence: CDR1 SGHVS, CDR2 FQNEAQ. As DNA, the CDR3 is TGTGCCAGCAGCTCCAGCTATACCTACGAGCAGTACTTC. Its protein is CASSSSYTYEQYF.

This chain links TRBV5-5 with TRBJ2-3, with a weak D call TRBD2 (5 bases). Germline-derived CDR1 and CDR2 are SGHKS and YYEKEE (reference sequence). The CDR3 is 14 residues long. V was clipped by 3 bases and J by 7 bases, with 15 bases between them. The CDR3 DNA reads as TGTGCCAGCAGCTCATCTAGCATACGAAATACGCAGTATTTT. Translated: CASSSSSIRNTQYF.

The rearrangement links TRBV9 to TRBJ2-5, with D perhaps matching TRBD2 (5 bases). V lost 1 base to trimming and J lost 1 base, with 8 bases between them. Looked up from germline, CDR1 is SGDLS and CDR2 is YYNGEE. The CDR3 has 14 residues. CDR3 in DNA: TGTGCCAGCAGCGTAAGCGGACTCCAAGAGACCCAGTACTTC. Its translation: CASSVSGLQETQYF.

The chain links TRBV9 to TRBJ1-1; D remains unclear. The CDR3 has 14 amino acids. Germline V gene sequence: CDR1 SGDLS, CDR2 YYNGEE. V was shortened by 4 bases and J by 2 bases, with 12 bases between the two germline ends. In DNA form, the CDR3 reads TGTGCCAGCAGCATAAGCGTAGCAAACACTGAAGCTTTCTTT. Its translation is CASSISVANTEAFF. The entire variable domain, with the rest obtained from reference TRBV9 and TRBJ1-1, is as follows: DSGVTQTPKHLITATGQRVTLRCSPRSGDLSVYWYQQSLDQGLQFLIQYYNGEERAKGNILERFSAQQFPDLHSELNLSSLELGDSALYFCASSISVANTEAFFGQGTRLTVV.

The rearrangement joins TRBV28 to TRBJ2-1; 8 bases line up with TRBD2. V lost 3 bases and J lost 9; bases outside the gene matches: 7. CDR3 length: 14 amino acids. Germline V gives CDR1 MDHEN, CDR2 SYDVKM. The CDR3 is CASSLGLVRREQFF. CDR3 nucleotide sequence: TGTGCCAGCAGTTTGGGACTAGTCAGGCGTGAGCAGTTCTTC.

The CDR3 DNA reads as TGTGCCAGCAGCGCCCGGACTGAAGCTTTCTTT. Translating gives CASSARTEAFF. This chain links TRBV7-4 with TRBJ1-1; D gene ambiguous. The CDR3 is 11 amino acids. V dropped 5 bases and J dropped 5 bases, with 6 bases sitting between them. Germline V gene data show CDR1 as SGHVT and CDR2 as SQSDAQ.

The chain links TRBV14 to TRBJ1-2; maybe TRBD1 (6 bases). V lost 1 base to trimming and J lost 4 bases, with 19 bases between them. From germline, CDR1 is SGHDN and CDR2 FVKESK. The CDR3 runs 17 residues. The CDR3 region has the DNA TGTGCCAGCAGCCAAGGACCGGACAGTAGGGGTGGCTATGGCTACACCTTC. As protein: CASSQGPDSRGGYGYTF. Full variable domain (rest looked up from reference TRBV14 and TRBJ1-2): EAGVTQFPSHSVIEKGQTVTLRCDPISGHDNLYWYRRVMGKEIKFLLHFVKESKQDESGMPNNRFLAERTGGTYSTLKVQPAELEDSGVYFCASSQGPDSRGGYGYTFGSGTRLTVV.

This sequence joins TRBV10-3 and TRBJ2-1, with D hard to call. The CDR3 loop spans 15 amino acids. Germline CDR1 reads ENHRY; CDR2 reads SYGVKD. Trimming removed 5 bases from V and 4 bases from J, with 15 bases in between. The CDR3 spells CAISFIAMGYNEQFF. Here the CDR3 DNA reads TGTGCCATCAGTTTTATAGCAATGGGGTACAATGAGCAGTTCTTC.

The CDR3 sequence is CASSLGVSSYNEQFF. The CDR3 region has the DNA TGTGCCAGCAGCTTAGGGGTCAGCTCCTACAATGAGCAGTTCTTC. J is TRBJ2-1 and V is TRBV5-5, with a possible D match to TRBD1 (5 bases). The V and J ends lost 2 bases and 0 bases respectively, with 9 bases between them. This CDR3 comprises 15 residues. Per germline, CDR1 SGHKS and CDR2 YYEKEE (reference sequence).

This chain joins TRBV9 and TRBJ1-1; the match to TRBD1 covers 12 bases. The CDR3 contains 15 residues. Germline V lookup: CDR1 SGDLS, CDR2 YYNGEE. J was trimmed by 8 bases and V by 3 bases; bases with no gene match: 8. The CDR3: CASSGSGQGAAEAFF. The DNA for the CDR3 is TGTGCCAGCAGCGGTTCGGGACAGGGGGCTGCAGAAGCTTTCTTT.

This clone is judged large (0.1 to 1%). Here the CDR3 reads CATGAVFNQPQHF. Written as DNA, the CDR3 is TGTGCCACAGGAGCGGTTTTCAATCAGCCCCAGCATTTT. This chain uses TRBV27 with TRBJ1-5; D ambiguous. The germline V gene has CDR1 MNHEY and CDR2 SMNVEV (reference sequence). The CDR3 spans 13 residues. The germline V and J ends were trimmed by 10 bases and 3 bases, with 13 bases remaining between them.